This T cell receptor beta chain derives from a study of beta chain features in type 1 diabetes. Study observations and caveats: The study found moderately but significantly shorter TCRB CDR3s in all four CD4+ subsets of Type 1 diabetes patients.

This clone has more than one count but fewer than ten. Its antigen is undetermined. Expressed TCRB transcripts were sequenced because the isolated RNA had all been reverse transcribed beforehand. The data were produced by immunoSEQ multiplex PCR, yet TCRdb's version contains in-frame clones alone and is incomplete. The table has over 650,000 clones, around an eighth seen once; the top ten hold nearly 0.04%. The CDR3 runs 15 residues. The V and J ends lost 1 base and 2 bases respectively, with 12 bases between them. Germline lookup yields CDR1 SGDLS and CDR2 YYNGEE. Source material: naive CD4+ T cells from blood. The chain couples TRBV9 to TRBJ2-5, with D perhaps TRBD1 (5 bases). The receptor was derived from a man between 18 and 35 years old with type 1 diabetes. CDR3 sequence reads: CASSVNPKGQETQYF. The CDR3, as DNA: TGTGCCAGCAGCGTAAACCCCAAGGGGCAAGAGACCCAGTACTTC.